Each of the 8 T cell receptor beta chains below was sequenced from the same sample in a study of T cells in women clearing cervical HPV infection. Method: immunoSEQ multiplex PCR; TCRdb's copy keeps in-frame clones and lacks some. This table holds 15,000 to 20,000 clones. The sequenced material came from blood buffy coat. These receptors all stem from a woman aged 18-70 years with a cervical HPV16 infection that either progressed to CIN3+ or cleared (not recorded which).

Remarks on this clone: The read terminates 3 residues ahead of where the CDR3 ends, so the germline J gene completes it. The chain has TRBV20-1 and TRBJ1-2; 8 bases are shared with TRBD1. This CDR3 has 15 residues. Germline loops: CDR1 DFQATT, CDR2 SNEGSKA (reference sequence). CDR3 in amino acids: CSARGQAGDRTGYTF. CDR3 DNA, as far as it was read: TGCAGTGCTAGAGGCCAGGCAGGGGACAGGACGGGC.

Remarks on this clone: Read coverage stops 3 residues before the CDR3 terminus; the germline J gene supplies the remainder. This chain links TRBV6-2 or TRBV6-3 with TRBJ2-6; no clear D. V was clipped by 0 bases and J by 4 bases, with 13 bases between them. The CDR3 runs to 17 residues. In germline, CDR1 is MNHEY, CDR2 SVGEGT. CDR3 DNA, as far as it was read: TGTGCCAGCAGTTACTCGTCAGAGAGTGTAGGGGCCAACGTC. Amino acid sequence: CASSYSSESVGANV. The whole CDR3 is CASSYSSESVGANVLTF.

Note on this clone: The read stops 3 residues short of the end of the CDR3; the missing end is completed from the germline J gene. J is TRBJ1-1 and V is TRBV19; D possibly corresponds to TRBD1 (6 bases). The CDR3 spans 12 residues. The germline CDR1 and CDR2 sequences are LNHDA and SQIVND (reference sequence). The V and J ends lost 6 bases and 7 bases respectively, with 12 bases between them. The part of the CDR3 DNA that was read is TGTGCCAGTAGCTTACAGGGCTATGAA. This sequence encodes CASSLQGYE. The full-length CDR3 reads as CASSLQGYEAFF.

About this clone: The read halts 3 residues ahead of the CDR3 end, with the missing end drawn from the germline J gene. The chain has TRBV7-9 and TRBJ2-3; 9 bases map to TRBD1. The length of the CDR3 is 14 residues. The germline V gene has CDR1 SEHNR and CDR2 FQNEAQ (reference sequence). Trimming removed 6 bases from V and 5 bases from J; junction bases left unmatched: 6. CDR3 sequence: CASSRDRAQDTQYF. The CDR3 bases that were read are TGTGCCAGCAGTAGGGACAGGGCACAAGATACG.

A remark on this clone: The read terminates 3 residues before the CDR3 end, so the remaining end is supplied by the germline J gene. The rearrangement joins TRBV4-1 to TRBJ2-1, with 10 bases aligning to TRBD2. Trimming at V came to 0 bases and at J to 8 bases, leaving 13 bases not matched to a gene. In germline, CDR1 is MGHRA, CDR2 YSYEKL. CDR3 length equals 18 residues. The CDR3 region is CASSQDRELAGTSHEQFF. The CDR3 DNA, read in part, is TGCGCCAGCAGCCAAGATCGGGAACTAGCGGGGACATCTCATGAG.

Note on this clone: The CDR3 goes on 3 residues after the read ends, and that part is filled in from the germline J gene. The chain uses TRBV7-9 and TRBJ1-2, with D possibly TRBD1 on 6 matching bases. CDR3 length: 13 residues. CDR1 is SEHNR and CDR2 is FQNEAQ in the germline V gene (reference sequence). The sequenced CDR3 bases are TGTGCCAGCAGCGGAGGACAGCACTTAGGC. This codes for CASSGGQHLG. The whole CDR3 is CASSGGQHLGYTF.

Points on this clone: The read finishes 3 residues shy of the CDR3 end, and the germline J gene is used to complete it. The J gene is TRBJ2-4, the V gene TRBV5-4; 7 nucleotides align to TRBD2. Germline assignment: CDR1 SGHNT and CDR2 YYREEE (reference sequence). Losses at the gene ends were 0 bases for V and 8 bases for J; bases not matched to a gene: 8. This CDR3 comprises 15 residues. The sequenced part of the CDR3 DNA is TGTGCCAGCAGCTTGGGTGGGCCTGGGGGGGACATT. This translates into CASSLGGPGGDI. The whole CDR3 is CASSLGGPGGDIQYF. The entire variable domain, with the rest obtained from reference TRBV5-4 and TRBJ2-4, is as follows: ETGVTQSPTHLIKTRGQQVTLRCSSQSGHNTVSWYQQALGQGPQFIFQYYREEENGRGNFPPRFSGLQFPNYSSELNVNALELDDSALYLCASSLGGPGGDIQYFGAGTRLSVL.

The chain's CDR3 is CASSLSRGTTGELFF. The sequenced CDR3 bases are TGCGCCAGCAGCTTGTCCAGGGGAACCACCGGGGAG. This sequence joins TRBV5-1 and TRBJ2-2; possible D gene TRBD1, 6 bases. The observed sequence ends 3 residues before the CDR3 terminus, with the missing tail filled in from the germline J gene. The V gene's germline CDR1 is SGHRS and CDR2 YFSETQ. Trimming took off 1 base at V and 4 bases at J, with 11 bases between the two ends. The CDR3 spans 15 residues.